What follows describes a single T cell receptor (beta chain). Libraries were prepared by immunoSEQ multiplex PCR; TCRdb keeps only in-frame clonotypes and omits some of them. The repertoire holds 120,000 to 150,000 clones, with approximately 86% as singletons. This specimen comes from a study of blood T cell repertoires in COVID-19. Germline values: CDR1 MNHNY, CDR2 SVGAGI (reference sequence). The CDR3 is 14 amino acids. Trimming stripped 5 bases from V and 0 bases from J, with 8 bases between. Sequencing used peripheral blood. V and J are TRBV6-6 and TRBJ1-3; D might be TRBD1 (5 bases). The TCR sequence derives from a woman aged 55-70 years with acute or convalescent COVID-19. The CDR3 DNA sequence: TGTGCCAGCAGTACGACAGTCTCTGGAAACACCATATATTTT. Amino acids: CASSTTVSGNTIYF.